A single sample is the source of the 23 T cell receptor beta chains below, sequenced in a study of a mutant IDH1 vaccine in newly diagnosed glioma. Here immunoSEQ multiplex PCR was the method, and the copy in TCRdb shows in-frame clones only, minus some. The repertoire holds some 22,000 clones, 80% to 95% seen once, with more than 8.5% in the top ten. Time point given: baseline, week 1 (first vaccination visit). This sample's treatment: pre-vaccination baseline after standard-of-care therapy. The sequencing here drew on PBMCs, taken from a glioma patient treated with radiotherapy, temozolomide or both. The receptors were gathered from a man aged 25 to 40 with glioma.

The chain employs TRBV7-2 and TRBJ1-1; no definite D call. The ends were cut back, 2 bases at V and 1 base at J, with 8 bases in the middle. In germline, CDR1 is SGHTA, CDR2 FQGNSA. The CDR3 has 14 residues. The CDR3 is CASSLLSRNTEAFF. The CDR3 DNA is TGTGCCAGCAGCTTATTGTCGAGGAACACTGAAGCTTTCTTT.

This rearrangement joins TRBV28 to TRBJ1-5, with D uncertain. Germline values: CDR1 MDHEN, CDR2 SYDVKM. Trimming took off 3 bases at V and 0 bases at J, with 3 bases between the two ends. The CDR3 consists of 13 residues. CDR3 residues: CASSFHSNQPQHF. Here the CDR3 DNA reads TGTGCCAGCAGTTTTCATAGCAATCAGCCCCAGCATTTT.

The CDR3 bases are TGTGCCAGCAGCCAATCCCTAGCGGGGGCCTACGAGCAGTACTTC. Protein product: CASSQSLAGAYEQYF. The chain recombines TRBV14 with TRBJ2-7; the match to TRBD2 covers 10 bases. J was trimmed by 2 bases and V by 2 bases; bases with no gene match: 3. CDR1 is SGHDN and CDR2 is FVKESK in the germline V gene. This CDR3 has 15 residues.

This clone turned up a few times. The V and J genes are TRBV29-1 and TRBJ1-3; possibly TRBD1 for D (6 bases). The CDR3 covers 16 residues. Germline V gene lookup returns CDR1 SQVTM and CDR2 ANQGSEA. Between the trimmed V and J ends, which lost 7 bases and 2 bases, there was a span of 21 bases. CDR3 DNA: TGCAGCGCGTTCCAAGGGGGGACCGGCACTGGAAACACCATATATTTT. Its protein product is CSAFQGGTGTGNTIYF.

The rearrangement uses TRBV27 and TRBJ1-5, with D unresolved. CDR3 size: 14 residues. Germline loops: CDR1 MNHEY, CDR2 SMNVEV (reference sequence). V was pared by 2 bases and J by 1 base, with 6 bases between. CDR3 in DNA: TGTGCCAGCAGTTTACAAGGGAGCAATCAGCCCCAGCATTTT. Translated: CASSLQGSNQPQHF.

The rearrangement uses TRBV19 and TRBJ2-1; D not certain. V was trimmed by 7 bases and J by 3 bases, leaving 10 bases between them. CDR3 length: 13 residues. CDR1 is LNHDA and CDR2 is SQIVND in the germline V gene (reference sequence). The CDR3 sequence is CASKADVYNEQFF. CDR3 nucleotide sequence: TGTGCCAGTAAGGCCGACGTCTACAATGAGCAGTTCTTC.

This chain joins TRBV19 and TRBJ1-5; D is possibly TRBD1 (5 bases). Looked up from germline, CDR1 is LNHDA and CDR2 is SQIVND (reference sequence). This CDR3 comprises 15 residues. V shed 6 bases and J shed 9 bases, with 21 bases lying between them. In DNA, the CDR3 is TGTGCCAGTAGACGTAGCGGGGACGGTCGGACGCCCCAGCATTTT. It is translated as CASRRSGDGRTPQHF.

The genes are TRBV27 and TRBJ1-1; the D is unclear. V was shortened by 2 bases and J by 2 bases, with 12 bases between the two germline ends. Germline CDR1 MNHEY, CDR2 SMNVEV (reference sequence). This CDR3 contains 15 residues. CDR3: CASSLRGGINTEAFF. CDR3 bases: TGTGCCAGCAGTTTAAGAGGAGGGATCAACACTGAAGCTTTCTTT.

The chain links TRBV11-2 to TRBJ1-5; D uncertain. Between the trimmed V and J ends, which lost 0 bases and 9 bases, there was a span of 12 bases. The germline V gene has CDR1 SGHAT and CDR2 FQNNGV. This CDR3 spans 14 amino acids. Written as DNA, the CDR3 is TGTGCCAGCAGCTTAGATGGTCCGGCCCGGCCCCAGCATTTT. Its protein is CASSLDGPARPQHF.

The chain's CDR3 is CASTPRERSYNEQFF. The CDR3 DNA sequence: TGTGCCAGCACCCCTCGTGAGCGGTCGTACAATGAGCAGTTCTTC. The rearrangement joins TRBV6-4 to TRBJ2-1, with D perhaps TRBD2 (5 bases). The CDR3 is made up of 15 amino acids. V was shortened by 7 bases and J by 4 bases, with 17 bases between the two germline ends. Germline lookup yields CDR1 MRHNA and CDR2 SNTAGT.

Here the CDR3 reads CAWSFGTGGQETQYF. CDR3 sequence (DNA): TGTGCCTGGAGTTTCGGGACAGGGGGCCAAGAGACCCAGTACTTC. This sequence joins TRBV30 and TRBJ2-5; 11 bases align to TRBD1. Germline V gene lookup returns CDR1 GTSNPN and CDR2 SVGIG (reference sequence). V gave up 2 bases and J gave up 1 base; unmatched junction bases: 3. CDR3 length equals 15 residues.

The chain joins TRBV7-9 to TRBJ1-2; TRBD1 might be the D (6 bases). In germline, CDR1 is SEHNR, CDR2 FQNEAQ (reference sequence). Trimming took 3 bases from V and 4 from J, leaving 12 bases between them. This CDR3 has 14 amino acids. The CDR3 spells CASSLKGEGYGYTF. The CDR3 nucleotides read TGTGCCAGCAGCTTGAAGGGGGAGGGCTATGGCTACACCTTC.

The gene calls are TRBV19 and TRBJ1-3; 8 nucleotides agree with TRBD1. The V segment lost 3 bases and the J segment 2 bases; nucleotides outside the gene matches: 6. The CDR3 is 16 amino acids. Germline-derived CDR1 and CDR2 are LNHDA and SQIVND (reference sequence). CDR3 in amino acids: CASSIIEQGAGNTIYF. In nucleotides, the CDR3 is TGTGCCAGTAGTATTATAGAACAGGGGGCTGGAAACACCATATATTTT.

The gene calls are TRBV30 and TRBJ1-2, with a weak D call TRBD1 (5 bases). CDR3 length equals 11 residues. V was pared by 2 bases and J by 7 bases, with 8 bases between. Germline V lookup: CDR1 GTSNPN, CDR2 SVGIG (reference sequence). The DNA for the CDR3 is TGTGCCTGGAGTATGGGGACTGGCTACACCTTC. It codes for CAWSMGTGYTF.

The rearrangement links TRBV5-1 to TRBJ2-7, with D perhaps TRBD1 or TRBD2 (5 bases each). V was clipped by 4 bases and J by 4 bases, with 18 bases between them. CDR3 length equals 15 residues. CDR1 SGHRS and CDR2 YFSETQ come from the germline V gene. CDR3 in DNA: TGCGCCAGCAGCGGGGACCGGACACCATATTACGAGCAGTACTTC. Translation gives CASSGDRTPYYEQYF. Drawing the rest from reference TRBV5-1 and TRBJ2-7, the complete variable domain is KAGVTQTPRYLIKTRGQQVTLSCSPISGHRSVSWYQQTPGQGLQFLFEYFSETQRNKGNFPGRFSGRQFSNSRSEMNVSTLELGDSALYLCASSGDRTPYYEQYFGPGTRLTVT.

The rearrangement uses TRBV4-1 and TRBJ2-1; D call uncertain. The CDR3 extends over 18 amino acids. Germline-derived CDR1 and CDR2 are MGHRA and YSYEKL. Trimming removed 4 bases at V and 7 bases at J, with 26 bases between. CDR3: CASSRKTEQTQSINEQFF. In nucleotides, the CDR3 is TGCGCCAGCAGCCGCAAAACGGAACAGACCCAAAGTATAAATGAGCAGTTCTTC.

The CDR3 is CASRGELAEAFF. The CDR3, as DNA: TGTGCCAGCAGAGGGGAGTTGGCTGAAGCTTTCTTT. V gene TRBV6-4 combines with J gene TRBJ1-1, with D perhaps TRBD1 (5 bases). The V gene's germline CDR1 is MRHNA and CDR2 SNTAGT. The CDR3 contains 12 residues. V lost 6 bases, J lost 6 bases, and 11 bases lay in between.

The chain uses TRBV6-5 and TRBJ1-4; the D gene is possibly TRBD1 (6 bases). The ends were cut back, 6 bases at V and 2 bases at J, with 13 bases in the middle. From germline, CDR1 is MNHEY and CDR2 SVGAGI. There are 15 residues in the CDR3. CDR3 loop: CASRVQGFTNEKLFF. DNA for the CDR3: TGTGCCAGCAGGGTACAGGGATTTACTAATGAAAAACTGTTTTTT.

The V call is TRBV21-1, the J call TRBJ1-5. TRBV21-1 is a listed pseudogene. The CDR3 runs 17 residues. CDR3 sequence (DNA): TGTGCCAGCAGCAACTTACGGGGGGCTCTTAGCAATCAGCCCCAGCATTTT. This gives the protein CASSNLRGALSNQPQHF.

The gene calls are TRBV30 and TRBJ2-7; perhaps TRBD1 as D (6 bases). The CDR3 is 12 residues long. Germline CDR1 and CDR2: GTSNPN and SVGIG (reference sequence). V gave up 4 bases and J gave up 0 bases, with 7 bases separating them. CDR3 amino acids: CAWTGDSYEQYF. CDR3 coding DNA: TGTGCCTGGACAGGGGACTCCTACGAGCAGTACTTC.

The DNA of the CDR3 is TGTGCCAGCAGCTTCCCCCCTGAGACAGATTGGGGGACCCAGTACTTC. Its translation: CASSFPPETDWGTQYF. The J gene is TRBJ2-5, the V gene TRBV7-2; D might be TRBD1 (5 bases). The V gene lost 3 bases and the J gene lost 7 bases, with 21 bases spanning the gap. The CDR3 consists of 16 residues. Germline V CDR1 and CDR2: SGHTA, FQGNSA.

The genes are TRBV15 and TRBJ2-1; 7 nucleotides align to TRBD2. Per the germline V gene, CDR1 is LNHNV and CDR2 is YYDKDF (reference sequence). The CDR3 has 14 residues. After removal of 7 bases from V and 3 bases from J, the junction contained 6 bases not matched to a gene. The CDR3 is CATIRDYNYNEQFF. CDR3 coding DNA: TGTGCCACCATCCGGGACTACAACTACAATGAGCAGTTCTTC.

The sample holds one count of this clone. The chain carries TRBV7-9 and TRBJ1-2, with D hard to call. From germline, CDR1 is SEHNR and CDR2 FQNEAQ (reference sequence). V shed 3 bases and J shed 3 bases, with 17 bases lying between them. The CDR3 extends over 16 amino acids. The CDR3 coding sequence is TGTGCCAGCAGCTTGCGAATACGGAGTCTGGACTATGGCTACACCTTC. This sequence encodes CASSLRIRSLDYGYTF.